The entry that follows covers one TCR beta chain sequence. This sample is drawn from a study of blood T cell repertoires in COVID-19. Authors' processing steps: For nucleated cells, counts were estimated from reference gene primer amplification. The method was immunoSEQ multiplex PCR; TCRdb's version includes in-frame clones alone and lacks a portion of them. The V and J calls and clone size are taken from that table; D and trimming were inferred from the DNA. This sample has fewer than 500,000 clones; 75% to 90% occur once, and the top ten carry 1% to 1.3%. The TCR comes from a man aged 25 to 40 who had recovered from COVID-19. The sequenced sample was PBMCs or T cells enriched from blood (not recorded which).

The CDR3 protein is CASSFLLSDGNIQYF. The CDR3 DNA follows: TGTGCCAGCAGCTTCCTACTGAGCGACGGAAACATTCAGTACTTC. This chain uses TRBV13 with TRBJ2-4; D is unclear. CDR3 length: 15 amino acids. The germline V and J ends were trimmed by 3 bases and 6 bases, with 15 bases remaining between them. Germline CDR1 is PRHDT and CDR2 is FYEKMQ (reference sequence).